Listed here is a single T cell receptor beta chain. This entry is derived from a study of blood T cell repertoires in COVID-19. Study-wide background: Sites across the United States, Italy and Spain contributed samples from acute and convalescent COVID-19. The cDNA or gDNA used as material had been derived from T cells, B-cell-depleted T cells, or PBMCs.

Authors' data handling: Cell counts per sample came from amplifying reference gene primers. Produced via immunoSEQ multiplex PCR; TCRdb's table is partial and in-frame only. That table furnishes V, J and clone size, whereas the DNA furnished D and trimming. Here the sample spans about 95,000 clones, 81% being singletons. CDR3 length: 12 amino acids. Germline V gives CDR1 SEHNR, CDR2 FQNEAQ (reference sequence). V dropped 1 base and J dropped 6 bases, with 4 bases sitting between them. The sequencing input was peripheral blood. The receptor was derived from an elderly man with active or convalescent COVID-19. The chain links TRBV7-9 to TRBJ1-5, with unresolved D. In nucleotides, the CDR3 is TGTGCCAGCAGCTTAGGGAGTCAGCCCCAGCATTTT. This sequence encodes CASSLGSQPQHF. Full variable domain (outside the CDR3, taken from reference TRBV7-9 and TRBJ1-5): DTGVSQNPRHKITKRGQNVTFRCDPISEHNRLYWYRQTLGQGPEFLTYFQNEAQLEKSRLLSDRFSAERPKGSFSTLEIQRTEQGDSAMYLCASSLGSQPQHFGDGTRLSIL.